The clone carrying this T cell receptor beta chain was counted a few times. What it recognizes is unknown. V dropped 6 bases and J dropped 4 bases, with 16 bases sitting between them. CDR3 length: 14 residues. Looked up from germline, CDR1 is MNHNS and CDR2 is SASEGT. This sample stems from a study of cytomegalovirus exposure and HLA in healthy donors. In the study overall: HLA-typed donors were the source of approximately 80 million unique TCRs held in an early data release.

A multiplex PCR was run with 60 Vbeta primers and 13 Jbeta primers. Here immunoSEQ multiplex PCR was the method, and the copy in TCRdb shows in-frame clones only, minus some. The sample contains about 140,000 clones, approximately 82% of which appear only once. Study-level findings and limits: The analysis excluded some indistinguishable V segments, including TRBV6-2 and TRBV6-3. A later analysis reportedly found that, within productive TCRs, an Asian-associated ancestry cluster had fewer N-insertions than the mean observed across the roughly 700 donors.

This clonotype originated in a man younger than 30 in good health and CMV-seropositive. The chain recombines TRBV6-1 with TRBJ2-7; tentatively, D is TRBD1 (6 bases). Sequencing was carried out using PBMCs. This chain's CDR3 is CASRSQGTSYEQYF. For the CDR3, the DNA is TGTGCCAGCAGAAGCCAGGGGACCTCTTACGAGCAGTACTTC.